This T cell receptor beta chain was sequenced during a study of cytomegalovirus exposure and HLA in healthy donors. Study-wide results and limits: Further analysis, carried out later, found HLA-associated TCR beta chains more clonally expanded than equally common other chains.

V gave up 2 bases and J gave up 7 bases; unmatched junction bases: 1. The V gene's germline CDR1 is ENHRY and CDR2 SYGVKD. The CDR3 contains 14 residues. The PCR used 60 Vbeta and 13 Jbeta primers. Data came from immunoSEQ multiplex PCR; TCRdb stores just in-frame clones and leaves some out. This table has about 200,000 clones, roughly 85% appearing once. As regards this clone: What it binds is not known.

This rearrangement joins TRBV10-3 to TRBJ2-1, with 11 bases identical to TRBD2. This sequence was found in a male donor in good health and CMV-seronegative. Source material: PBMCs. The DNA of the CDR3 is TGTGCCATCAGTGAGACTAGCGGGAGTAATGAGCAGTTCTTC. It specifies CAISETSGSNEQFF.